The 9 T cell receptor beta chains reported below all come from one sample, sequenced in a study of blood T cell repertoires in COVID-19. Generated by immunoSEQ multiplex PCR, the TCRdb table keeps only in-frame clones and is missing some. The sample records roughly 39,000 clones, roughly 85% being singletons. The material sequenced was peripheral blood. The source is a man aged 55 to 70 with acute or convalescent COVID-19.

The chain has TRBV25-1 and TRBJ1-3; D may be TRBD1 (5 bases). V lost 3 bases, J lost 2 bases, and 11 bases lay in between. Germline values: CDR1 MGHDK, CDR2 SYGVNS. This CDR3 spans 15 amino acids. The CDR3 here is CASSDNRMTGNTIYF. The CDR3 nucleotides are TGTGCCAGCAGTGACAACAGGATGACTGGAAACACCATATATTTT. Variable domain in full (rest from reference TRBV25-1 and TRBJ1-3): EADIYQTPRYLVIGTGKKITLECSQTMGHDKMYWYQQDPGMELHLIHYSYGVNSTEKGDLSSESTVSRIRTEHFPLTLESARPSHTSQYLCASSDNRMTGNTIYFGEGSWLTVV.

The chain joins TRBV27 to TRBJ1-1; TRBD1 is a possible D gene (5 bases). V was pared by 8 bases and J by 0 bases, with 13 bases between. Germline lookup yields CDR1 MNHEY and CDR2 SMNVEV (reference sequence). This CDR3 has 14 amino acids. CDR3 DNA sequence: TGTGCCAGCGCTTTCTCACAGGTGAACACTGAAGCTTTCTTT. This sequence encodes CASAFSQVNTEAFF.

The chain combines TRBV11-3 with TRBJ2-5, with D perhaps TRBD2 (5 bases). The CDR3 extends over 16 amino acids. Germline values: CDR1 SGHNT, CDR2 YENEEA. Trimming stripped 5 bases from V and 4 bases from J, with 20 bases between. This chain's CDR3 is CASSPRAGEGRETQYF. For the CDR3, the DNA is TGTGCCAGCAGCCCGCGGGCCGGGGAAGGGCGAGAGACCCAGTACTTC.

This clone turned up a few times. This chain links TRBV7-3 with TRBJ2-1; 7 bases agree with TRBD2. J lost 0 bases, V lost 9 bases, and 11 bases had no gene match. The CDR3 has 16 amino acids. Germline assignment: CDR1 SGHTA and CDR2 FQGTGA. The CDR3 nucleotides read TGTGCCAGTCATCCCGCGGGGGTGAGCTCCTACAATGAGCAGTTCTTC. Its protein product is CASHPAGVSSYNEQFF.

CDR3 residues: CASSLFRSSYEQYF. In DNA form, the CDR3 reads TGCGCCAGCAGCTTATTCCGGAGCTCCTACGAGCAGTACTTC. The chain is built from TRBV5-1 and TRBJ2-7; D unclear. This CDR3 has 14 amino acids. The V gene's germline CDR1 is SGHRS and CDR2 YFSETQ. V shed 2 bases and J shed 0 bases, with 9 bases lying between them.

The V gene is TRBV11-2, the J gene TRBJ2-7; the D gene is possibly TRBD2 (6 bases). The length of the CDR3 is 15 residues. The V gene's germline CDR1 is SGHAT and CDR2 FQNNGV. Trimming removed 4 bases from V and 3 bases from J, with 16 bases in between. Written as DNA, the CDR3 is TGTGCCAGCAGCTCGGGGGACGCTTCGGGCTACGAGCAGTACTTC. Translating gives CASSSGDASGYEQYF. The full variable domain, rest sourced from reference TRBV11-2 and TRBJ2-7, is EAGVAQSPRYKIIEKRQSVAFWCNPISGHATLYWYQQILGQGPKLLIQFQNNGVVDDSQLPKDRFSAERLKGVDSTLKIQPAKLEDSAVYLCASSSGDASGYEQYFGPGTRLTVT.

V gene TRBV27 combines with J gene TRBJ1-5; 9 bases map to TRBD1. Trimming took 8 bases from V and 5 from J; bases not matched to a gene: 10. The CDR3 totals 15 residues. Germline V lookup: CDR1 MNHEY, CDR2 SMNVEV (reference sequence). The CDR3 region is CASGPRTGVDQPQHF. Here the CDR3 DNA reads TGTGCCAGCGGACCGAGGACAGGGGTCGATCAGCCCCAGCATTTT.

This chain uses TRBV4-3 with TRBJ2-1, with D hard to call. In germline, CDR1 is LGHNA, CDR2 YSLEER. V was trimmed by 1 base and J by 9 bases, leaving 13 bases between them. CDR3 length: 14 residues. CDR3 nucleotide sequence: TGCGCCAGCAGCCAAGCGGCGGTAACGGGTGAGCAGTTCTTC. Protein product: CASSQAAVTGEQFF.

The V and J genes are TRBV2 and TRBJ1-2; the D gene is possibly TRBD1 (6 bases). The CDR3 is 14 amino acids. The germline V gene encodes CDR1 SNHLY and CDR2 FYNNEI. V shed 6 bases and J shed 4 bases, with 15 bases lying between them. CDR3 bases: TGTGCCAGCAGCGCCGCTACAGGGACCTATGGCTACACCTTC. It is translated as CASSAATGTYGYTF.